The 8 T cell receptor beta chains given below trace back to one sample, sequenced in a study of T-cell reconstitution after alpha-beta-depleted transplantation in children. Unique molecular identifiers were incorporated during preparation of the TCRbeta library. TCRdb itself ran the PCR reads through MiXCR, one entry per CDR3 protein. Of 450,000 to 500,000 distinct CDR3 sequences detected, roughly an eighth appear once; the ten largest clones hold about 5%. Here the sequenced sample was PBMCs from the stem cell graft donor, taken from the stem cell graft. The receptors derive from a human donor who donated a stem cell graft to a child with combined immunodeficiency.

V is TRBV3-1 and J is TRBJ2-1; 10 nucleotides align to TRBD2. The CDR3 runs to 17 residues. The V and J ends lost 8 bases and 8 bases, in that order; junction bases with no gene match: 18. Germline lookup yields CDR1 LGHDT and CDR2 YNNKEL (reference sequence). CDR3 bases: TGTGCCAGCTCCCAAGATCTAGCTAGCGGGAGTTTCTATGAGCAGTTCTTC. Encoded protein: CASSQDLASGSFYEQFF.

The J gene is TRBJ1-5, the V gene TRBV12-3 or TRBV12-4; D unresolved. This CDR3 contains 13 residues. Trimming removed 2 bases at V and 7 bases at J, with 9 bases between. The CDR3 is CASSLTEKQPQHF. The CDR3 DNA reads as TGTGCCAGCAGTTTAACGGAAAAACAGCCCCAGCATTTT.

This clonotype was found once. This may be a read error, as it is one base from a much larger clone. CDR3 bases: TGCGCCAGCAGCTTGGATGAGGCCCGGGGGGCCCAGTACTTC. Encoded protein: CASSLDEARGAQYF. The gene calls are TRBV5-1 and TRBJ2-5, with 7 bases lining up with TRBD2. V was pared by 0 bases and J by 9 bases, with 8 bases of the junction left unmatched. The CDR3 spans 14 residues. CDR1 is SGHRS, CDR2 YFSETQ, per germline.

This clonotype was seen a few times. The rearrangement links TRBV28 to TRBJ2-3; 7 nucleotides line up with TRBD2. Germline assignment: CDR1 MDHEN and CDR2 SYDVKM. The length of the CDR3 is 16 residues. V was pared by 2 bases and J by 0 bases, with 5 bases of the junction left unmatched. DNA for the CDR3: TGTGCCAGCAGTTTAAGGACTAGGTCTAGCACAGATACGCAGTATTTT. It codes for CASSLRTRSSTDTQYF.

This clonotype was seen repeatedly, ten times or more. The chain is built from TRBV29-1 and TRBJ2-7; D uncertain. CDR3 length equals 14 residues. CDR1 and CDR2 (germline): SQVTM, ANQGSEA. V dropped 6 bases and J dropped 0 bases, with 15 bases sitting between them. In nucleotides, the CDR3 is TGCAGCGTCGCCGCTATGACGGACTCCTACGAGCAGTACTTC. Its protein is CSVAAMTDSYEQYF.

The chain combines TRBV28 with TRBJ1-3; D is unresolved. The germline gives CDR1 MDHEN, CDR2 SYDVKM. This CDR3 contains 15 residues. V shed 5 bases and J shed 1 base, with 12 bases lying between them. CDR3 amino acids: CASSTVWGSGNTIYF. For the CDR3, the DNA is TGTGCCAGCAGTACCGTCTGGGGATCTGGAAACACCATATATTTT.

This clonotype was detected only a few times. This chain uses TRBV19 with TRBJ2-2, with D possibly TRBD2 on 6 matching bases. Germline lookup yields CDR1 LNHDA and CDR2 SQIVND (reference sequence). The CDR3 extends over 13 amino acids. V was trimmed by 9 bases and J by 3 bases, leaving 11 bases between them. The CDR3 spells CASLAGYTGELFF. DNA for the CDR3: TGTGCCAGCCTGGCGGGGTACACCGGGGAGCTGTTTTTT.

This clonotype was detected only a few times. The chain combines TRBV24-1 with TRBJ2-1; no clear D gene. Germline CDR1 is KGHDR and CDR2 is SFDVKD. The V end was cut by 4 bases, the J end by 7 bases, with 10 bases between. The CDR3 runs 13 residues. The CDR3 nucleotides read TGTGCCACCAGTGAGGAAGTGGTAAATGAGCAGTTCTTC. Protein: CATSEEVVNEQFF.